Listed below are T cell receptor beta chains from one sample, sequenced in a study of blood T cell repertoires in COVID-19. Produced via immunoSEQ multiplex PCR; TCRdb's table is partial and in-frame only. Of fewer than 200,000 clones listed, 80% to 95% are singletons. The sample was peripheral blood. The source of these receptors is a woman between 50 and 59 years old with acute or convalescent COVID-19. Both conserved end residues are part of each CDR3. The order of the fields is clone size, V gene, J gene, D gene, CDR3 DNA, CDR3 protein. D genes are given only for firm matches. Expanded clones get a size class; other rows say once, few or many, or leave the size out.

>NA|TRBV7-2|TRBJ1-4|NA
TGTGCCAGCAGCGCACAGGGAGGGAATGAAAAACTGTTTTTT
CASSAQGGNEKLFF
>NA|TRBV5-4|TRBJ1-1|TRBD1
TGTGCCAGCAGCCACACTACAGGGGACACTGAAGCTTTCTTT
CASSHTTGDTEAFF
>NA|TRBV27|TRBJ2-7|NA
TGTGCCAGCAGTTTAGTCCTAGCGAAGGGCGAGCAGTACTTC
CASSLVLAKGEQYF
>few|TRBV11-2|TRBJ2-1|NA
TGTGCCAGCAGCTCCTCGCGACTCCTGAGCTCCTACAATGAGCAGTTCTTC
CASSSSRLLSSYNEQFF
>once|TRBV2|TRBJ2-7|TRBD2
TGTGCCAGCAGTGAAGGGACCACTAGCGGGGCACTCTACTACGAGCAGTACTTC
CASSEGTTSGALYYEQYF
>NA|TRBV4-1|TRBJ2-7|NA
TGCGCCAGCAGCCAAGGGGAGGAGCAGTACTTC
CASSQGEEQYF
>NA|TRBV18|TRBJ1-4|NA
TGTGCCAGCTCACCACAGGGGGCTAATGAAAAACTGTTTTTT
CASSPQGANEKLFF
>NA|TRBV3-1/TRBV3-2|TRBJ1-2|NA
TGTGCCAGCAGCCACCCCTCAGGTAGGGGCTACTATGGCTACACCTTC
CASSHPSGRGYYGYTF
>few|TRBV7-9|TRBJ1-4|NA
TGTGCCAGCAGCTTAGCCGGGTCGAATGAAAAACTGTTTTTT
CASSLAGSNEKLFF
>NA|TRBV24-1|TRBJ1-1|NA
TGTGCCACCAGTGATGCCAGGAGAGGGACTGAAGCTTTCTTT
CATSDARRGTEAFF
>NA|TRBV7-8|TRBJ2-7|NA
TGTGCCAGCAGCTCTTTTAGCGAACCCTACGAGCAGTACTTC
CASSSFSEPYEQYF
>NA|TRBV5-4|TRBJ2-2|TRBD1
TGTGCCAGCAGCTATGGACAGGGGTGGACCGGGGAGCTGTTTTTT
CASSYGQGWTGELFF
>few|TRBV10-1|TRBJ2-7|TRBD2
TGCGCCAGCGGACCGGGACTAGCGGGACATCCTACCTACGAGCAGTACTTC
CASGPGLAGHPTYEQYF
>NA|TRBV24-1|TRBJ1-2|TRBD1
TGTGCCACCAGCCCGGGACAGGGTTGGGGCTACACCTTC
CATSPGQGWGYTF
>NA|TRBV4-1|TRBJ2-6|NA
TGCGCCAGCAGCCAAGCCCTCGGTGGGGCCAACGTCCTGACTTTC
CASSQALGGANVLTF
>NA|TRBV7-3|TRBJ2-7|TRBD2
TGTGCCAGCACCACTAGCGGTTTCTACGAGCAGTACTTC
CASTTSGFYEQYF
>NA|TRBV30|TRBJ1-5|NA
TGTGCCTGGAGCACCAGGGGCAATCAGCCCCAGCATTTT
CAWSTRGNQPQHF
>NA|TRBV27|TRBJ2-7|NA
TGTGCCAGCAGTTTAACCAGCGGGCTGTCCTACGAGCAGTACTTC
CASSLTSGLSYEQYF
>NA|TRBV9|TRBJ1-1|NA
TGTGCCAGCAGCGTAGAGGGACACATAAACACTGAAGCTTTCTTT
CASSVEGHINTEAFF
>few|TRBV19|TRBJ2-7|NA
TGTGCCAGTAGTATCGGAGGGGACTTGAACGAGCAGTACTTC
CASSIGGDLNEQYF
>few|TRBV14|TRBJ2-1|NA
TGTGCCAGCAGCCAAGATCTAGCAGTTTATGAGCAGTTCTTC
CASSQDLAVYEQFF
>NA|TRBV6-5|TRBJ2-6|NA
TGTGCCAGCAGCCCGCCTAGCTCTGGGGCCAACGTCCTGACTTTC
CASSPPSSGANVLTF
>NA|TRBV4-1|TRBJ1-1|TRBD1
TGCGCCAGCAGCCTGACGACAGGGTTAAACACTGAAGCTTTCTTT
CASSLTTGLNTEAFF
>NA|TRBV2|TRBJ1-1|NA
TGTGCCAGCACCCAGACAGGAATGGGCACTGAAGCTTTCTTT
CASTQTGMGTEAFF
>NA|TRBV30|TRBJ1-1|NA
TGTGCCTGTCAGGAGAACACTGAAGCTTTCTTT
CACQENTEAFF
>NA|TRBV25-1|TRBJ1-6|NA
TGTGCCAGCGAGGGAGACATTCCTAATTCACCCCTCCACTTT
CASEGDIPNSPLHF
>NA|TRBV29-1|TRBJ2-1|NA
TGCAGCGTTGTTGTAATGGAGGGGCTCTACAATGAGCAGTTCTTC
CSVVVMEGLYNEQFF
>NA|TRBV7-9|TRBJ2-3|NA
TGTGCCAGCAGCTTCGCGGGCTACGGTACAGATACGCAGTATTTT
CASSFAGYGTDTQYF
>NA|TRBV3-1/TRBV3-2|TRBJ1-1|NA
TGTGCCAGCAGCCAAGGCGCGCTTTTGTTAACTTTCTTT
CASSQGALLLTFF
>NA|TRBV28|TRBJ1-5|NA
TGTGCCAGCAGTGGCGGCAGGGACATCAATCAGCCCCAGCATTTT
CASSGGRDINQPQHF
>NA|TRBV25-1|TRBJ2-7|NA
TGTGCCACTAGGTGGTTCTACGAGCAGTACTTC
CATRWFYEQYF
>NA|TRBV19|TRBJ1-1|NA
TGTGCCAGTCGGGGGAGTCCGAACACTGAAGCTTTCTTT
CASRGSPNTEAFF
>NA|TRBV18|TRBJ2-5|TRBD2
TGTGCCAGCTCACAACTAGCGGGTAGCGGAGGTGAGACCCAGTACTTC
CASSQLAGSGGETQYF
>NA|TRBV2|TRBJ2-2|NA
TGTGCCAGCAGTGACCGAGGGAACACCGGGGAGCTGTTTTTT
CASSDRGNTGELFF
>NA|TRBV6-1|TRBJ1-2|NA
TGTGCCAGCAGTGAATCCCAGGGGAGGGACTATGGCTACACCTTC
CASSESQGRDYGYTF
>NA|TRBV6-5|TRBJ1-4|TRBD1
TGTGCCAGCAGTTACTCAACAGGGGGCGGTGAAAAACTGTTTTTT
CASSYSTGGGEKLFF
>NA|TRBV7-9|TRBJ1-4|NA
TGTGCCAGCAGCCCGCGACAGGAGTCAACTAATGAAAAACTGTTTTTT
CASSPRQESTNEKLFF
>once|TRBV19|TRBJ2-1|NA
TGTGCCAGTAGTATAGCCAGCTACAATGAGCAGTTCTTC
CASSIASYNEQFF
>NA|TRBV6-5|TRBJ2-7|TRBD2
TGTGCCAGCAGACCAGCGGGGGTGGCCTACGAGCAGTACTTC
CASRPAGVAYEQYF
>NA|TRBV7-8|TRBJ2-7|NA
TGTGCCAGCAGCATACCCGGAGAGAAATACTACGAGCAGTACTTC
CASSIPGEKYYEQYF
>NA|TRBV2|TRBJ1-2|NA
TGTGCCAGCAGTTTGGACAGCCCCCACTATGGCTACACCTTC
CASSLDSPHYGYTF
>NA|TRBV18|TRBJ1-1|NA
TGTGCCAGCTCACCAAAACAGCCGATGAACACTGAAGCTTTCTTT
CASSPKQPMNTEAFF
>NA|TRBV30|TRBJ1-2|TRBD1
TGTGCCTGGAGTTACCCCGGGACAGCTAACTATGGCTACACCTTC
CAWSYPGTANYGYTF
>few|TRBV9|TRBJ1-2|TRBD1
TGTGCCAGCAGCTCCAGACAGGGAGGTGGCTACACCTTC
CASSSRQGGGYTF
>NA|TRBV19|TRBJ1-5|TRBD1
TGTGCCAGTAGCGGGACAGCGAATCAGCCCCAGCATTTT
CASSGTANQPQHF
>NA|TRBV19|TRBJ2-2|NA
TGTGCCAGTCGACAGAATTCGAACACCGGGGAGCTGTTTTTT
CASRQNSNTGELFF
>NA|TRBV19|TRBJ2-1|NA
TGTGCCAGTAGTAAGACAGTCTTCTATGAGCAGTTCTTC
CASSKTVFYEQFF
>NA|TRBV7-9|TRBJ1-4|NA
TGTGCCAGCAGCTTAGCCTGGACAGTAGATACTGAAAAACTGTTTTTT
CASSLAWTVDTEKLFF
>NA|TRBV7-9|TRBJ1-1|NA
TGTGCCAGCAGAACAGCCCCCGGTGGTGAAGCTTTCTTT
CASRTAPGGEAFF
>once|TRBV2|TRBJ1-2|NA
TGTGCCAGCGCCCCACCGGAGGGCTATGGCTACACCTTC
CASAPPEGYGYTF
>NA|TRBV4-1|TRBJ1-1|NA
TGCGCCAGCAGCCAAGGCCTAGCGAACACTGAAGCTTTCTTT
CASSQGLANTEAFF
>NA|TRBV24-1|TRBJ1-2|TRBD1
TGTGCCACCAGTGACCCCGGGACAGGACCCTATGGCTACACCTTC
CATSDPGTGPYGYTF
>once|TRBV7-8|TRBJ1-4|TRBD1
TGTGCCAGCAGCTCGTTTGGACAGGGTGAAAAACTGTTTTTT
CASSSFGQGEKLFF
>NA|TRBV7-9|TRBJ2-2|TRBD2
TGTGCCAGCAGCTGGGAGGGGACGGAAGGGGAGCTGTTTTTT
CASSWEGTEGELFF
>NA|TRBV12-5|TRBJ1-1|TRBD1
TGTGCTAGTGGAATCGACAGGGGTGTCACTGAAGCTTTCTTT
CASGIDRGVTEAFF